These T cell receptor beta chains were read from a single sample in a study of blood T cell repertoires in COVID-19. Using immunoSEQ multiplex PCR, the repertoire was profiled, and TCRdb retains in-frame clones only, with some absent. The table shows some 220,000 clones, with about nine tenths occurring only once. The sequenced sample consisted of PBMCs or T cells enriched from blood (not recorded which). Receptors were obtained from a woman between 35 and 50 years old with acute COVID-19. The CDR3 runs from the conserved cysteine through the conserved F or W. The D gene is left open where the match is weak. The size of a clone is reported for some rows only, either as once, few or many, or as a class for expanded clones.

J gene	D gene	clone size	V gene	CDR3 protein	CDR3 DNA
TRBJ1-1	.	.	TRBV6-5	CASNRPNTEAFF	TGTGCCAGCAACAGGCCGAACACTGAAGCTTTCTTT
TRBJ1-2	.	once	TRBV25-1	CASSKSGGGYTF	TGTGCCAGCTCCAAATCAGGTGGGGGCTACACCTTC
TRBJ1-1	TRBD1	.	TRBV7-8	CASSSGQGATEAFF	TGTGCCAGCAGCTCCGGACAGGGGGCGACTGAAGCTTTCTTT
TRBJ2-3	TRBD2	.	TRBV30	CAWRLAGGPSTDTQYF	TGTGCCTGGCGGCTAGCGGGGGGGCCTAGCACAGATACGCAGTATTTT
TRBJ2-5	.	.	TRBV6-5	CASSLRVRRETQYF	TGTGCCAGCAGTTTACGGGTTAGGCGGGAGACCCAGTACTTC
TRBJ1-1	.	.	TRBV10-1	CASSVSLGHPNTEAFF	TGCGCCAGCAGCGTTTCCCTGGGACACCCGAACACTGAAGCTTTCTTT
TRBJ2-2	.	.	TRBV7-9	CASSRTQGGNTGELFF	TGTGCCAGCAGCCGGACCCAGGGAGGAAACACCGGGGAGCTGTTTTTT
TRBJ2-1	TRBD1	.	TRBV28	CASRSRDRGISPYNEQFF	TGTGCCAGCAGATCCCGGGACAGGGGAATCAGTCCCTACAATGAGCAGTTCTTC
TRBJ1-4	.	.	TRBV19	CASSITGFREKLFF	TGTGCCAGTAGTATTACGGGGTTCCGCGAAAAACTGTTTTTT
TRBJ2-1	TRBD1	.	TRBV4-1	CASRQDRGNEQFF	TGCGCCAGCAGACAGGACAGGGGAAATGAGCAGTTCTTC
TRBJ1-1	.	few	TRBV2	CASKKTGIMNTEAFF	TGTGCCAGCAAGAAGACAGGAATCATGAACACTGAAGCTTTCTTT
TRBJ2-5	.	.	TRBV27	CARLQETQYF	TGTGCCAGACTCCAAGAGACCCAGTACTTC
TRBJ1-6	TRBD1	.	TRBV25-1	CASSPGGNSPLHF	TGTGCCAGCAGCCCAGGGGGCAATTCACCCCTCCACTTT
TRBJ1-1	.	once	TRBV7-9	CASSLKRSEAFF	TGTGCCAGCAGCTTAAAGAGGAGTGAAGCTTTCTTT
TRBJ2-1	.	.	TRBV7-8	CASSLGWSGPSYNEQFF	TGTGCCAGCAGCTTGGGCTGGAGCGGACCCTCCTACAATGAGCAGTTCTTC
TRBJ1-5	.	.	TRBV10-3	CAISESAAQPQHF	TGTGCCATCAGTGAGTCGGCGGCCCAGCCCCAGCATTTT
TRBJ2-7	.	.	TRBV6-2/TRBV6-3	CASSHLTLGRHYEQYF	TGTGCCAGCAGTCATTTAACACTAGGACGGCACTACGAGCAGTACTTC
TRBJ1-1	.	.	TRBV5-1	CASSLPGTEAFF	TGCGCCAGCAGCTTGCCCGGGACTGAAGCTTTCTTT
TRBJ2-1	TRBD2	.	TRBV24-1	CATSEKRDPNNEQFF	TGTGCCACCAGTGAAAAGCGGGACCCCAACAATGAGCAGTTCTTC
TRBJ1-1	.	.	TRBV30	CAWRPPGVRTEAFF	TGTGCCTGGAGGCCCCCCGGTGTACGGACTGAAGCTTTCTTT
TRBJ2-2	TRBD1	.	TRBV9	CASSAPISGTENTGELFF	TGTGCCAGCAGCGCCCCAATCTCCGGGACAGAGAACACCGGGGAGCTGTTTTTT